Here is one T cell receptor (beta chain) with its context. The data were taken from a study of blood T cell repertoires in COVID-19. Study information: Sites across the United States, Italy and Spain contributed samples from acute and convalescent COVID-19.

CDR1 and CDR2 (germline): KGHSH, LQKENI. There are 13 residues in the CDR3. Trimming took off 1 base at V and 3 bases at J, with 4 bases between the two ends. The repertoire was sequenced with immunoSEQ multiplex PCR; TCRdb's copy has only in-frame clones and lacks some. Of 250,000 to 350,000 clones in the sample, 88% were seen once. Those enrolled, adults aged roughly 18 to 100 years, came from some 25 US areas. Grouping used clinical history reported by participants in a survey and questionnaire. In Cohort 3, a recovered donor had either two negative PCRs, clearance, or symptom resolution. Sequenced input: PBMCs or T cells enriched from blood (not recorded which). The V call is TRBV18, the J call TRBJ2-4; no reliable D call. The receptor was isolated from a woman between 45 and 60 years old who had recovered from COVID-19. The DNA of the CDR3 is TGTGCCAGCTCACCACTCATCAAAAACATTCAGTACTTC. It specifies CASSPLIKNIQYF.